Listed here are 9 T cell receptor beta chains from one sample, sequenced in a study of response to subunit inactivated influenza vaccine. TCRdb itself ran the RT-PCR reads through MiXCR, one entry per CDR3 protein. The table lists fewer than 750,000 distinct CDR3 sequences, 12% to 15% of them singletons, with 11% in the top ten. Sequenced here: PBMCs from blood, sampled less than 13 days after vaccination. These receptors were obtained from a man aged 50-60 years who received an inactivated influenza vaccine.

This clonotype has at least ten counts. The rearrangement links TRBV12-3 or TRBV12-4 to TRBJ2-5, with D unclear. The CDR3 is made up of 12 amino acids. V lost 5 bases, J lost 5 bases, and 9 bases lay in between. The DNA of the CDR3 is TGTGCCAGCAGTGCCGGGCCCGAGACCCAGTACTTC. The encoded protein is CASSAGPETQYF.

This clonotype has more than one count but fewer than ten. The CDR3 nucleotides are TGCGCCAGCAGCTTCGACAGCCCAGTTCTCTATGGCTACACCTTC. This codes for CASSFDSPVLYGYTF. The V gene is TRBV5-1, the J gene TRBJ1-2; D might be TRBD1 (5 bases). This CDR3 is 15 amino acids long. Trimming stripped 2 bases from V and 4 bases from J, with 15 bases between. From germline, CDR1 is SGHRS and CDR2 YFSETQ.

The sample holds many counts of this clonotype. The chain employs TRBV4-2 and TRBJ2-5, with 8 bases identical to TRBD2. Looked up from germline, CDR1 is LGHNA and CDR2 is YNFKEQ. Germline trimming cut 2 bases from V and 5 bases from J; bases unmatched to any gene: 16. CDR3 length: 18 amino acids. The CDR3 here is CASSQLLRTGGRKETQYF. The CDR3 DNA follows: TGTGCCAGCAGCCAACTTCTCAGAACGGGAGGGCGAAAGGAGACCCAGTACTTC.

In this sample, this clonotype turned up a few times. V is TRBV5-1 and J is TRBJ2-1; TRBD2 agrees at 15 bases. Germline CDR1 SGHRS, CDR2 YFSETQ. The CDR3 sequence is 18 residues long. The V and J ends lost 4 bases and 9 bases, in that order; junction bases with no gene match: 14. As DNA, the CDR3 is TGCGCCAGCAGCCCTGGACGGACTAGCGGGGGGGCGAGGGGTGAGCAGTTCTTC. This encodes CASSPGRTSGGARGEQFF. Using reference TRBV5-1 and TRBJ2-1 for the parts outside the CDR3, the full variable domain is KAGVTQTPRYLIKTRGQQVTLSCSPISGHRSVSWYQQTPGQGLQFLFEYFSETQRNKGNFPGRFSGRQFSNSRSEMNVSTLELGDSALYLCASSPGRTSGGARGEQFFGPGTRLTVL.

CDR3 loop: CASSWGQGDAEQFF. In DNA, the CDR3 is TGTGCCAGCAGCTGGGGACAGGGAGATGCTGAGCAGTTCTTC. V usage is TRBV5-6 and J usage is TRBJ2-1; TRBD1 aligns across 9 bases. J gave up 9 bases and V 3 bases, and 7 bases lay outside the gene matches. The CDR3 consists of 14 residues. The germline V gene has CDR1 SGHDT and CDR2 YYEEEE. The complete variable domain, with remaining parts taken from reference TRBV5-6 and TRBJ2-1, reads DAGVTQSPTHLIKTRGQQVTLRCSPKSGHDTVSWYQQALGQGPQFIFQYYEEEERQRGNFPDRFSGHQFPNYSSELNVNALLLGDSALYLCASSWGQGDAEQFFGPGTRLTVL.

This clonotype showed up many times. V gene TRBV18 combines with J gene TRBJ2-1; TRBD2 aligns across 9 bases. The germline gives CDR1 KGHSH, CDR2 LQKENI. This CDR3 has 16 amino acids. The junction had 8 bases not matched to a gene; V was cut back by 0 bases and J by 8 bases. The CDR3, as DNA: TGTGCCAGCTCACCACCCCTAGCGGGAATTGAGGATGAGCAGTTCTTC. It specifies CASSPPLAGIEDEQFF. The full variable domain, completed using reference TRBV18 and TRBJ2-1, is NAGVMQNPRHLVRRRGQEARLRCSPMKGHSHVYWYRQLPEEGLKFMVYLQKENIIDESGMPKERFSAEFPKEGPSILRIQQVVRGDSAAYFCASSPPLAGIEDEQFFGPGTRLTVL.

The gene calls are TRBV7-9 and TRBJ2-2; D not resolved. V was shortened by 5 bases and J by 3 bases, with 10 bases between the two germline ends. Germline V gives CDR1 SEHNR, CDR2 FQNEAQ (reference sequence). The CDR3 loop spans 14 amino acids. CDR3: CASSGPKYTGELFF. CDR3 nucleotides: TGTGCCAGCAGCGGACCGAAGTACACCGGGGAGCTGTTTTTT.

In this sample, this clonotype turned up a few times. The chain combines TRBV3-1 with TRBJ2-1; D call uncertain. The germline V and J ends were trimmed by 1 base and 12 bases, with 13 bases remaining between them. The germline V gene has CDR1 LGHDT and CDR2 YNNKEL (reference sequence). The CDR3 is 13 amino acids. CDR3 residues: CASSQARLMGQFF. Written as DNA, the CDR3 is TGTGCCAGCAGCCAAGCCCGCCTCATGGGGCAGTTCTTC.

This clonotype has just a few counts. A much larger clone is a single base away; this may be a read error. The chain recombines TRBV6-2 or TRBV6-3 with TRBJ1-1; D is unresolved. Germline CDR1 MNHEY, CDR2 SVGEGT. The ends were cut back, 2 bases at V and 1 base at J, with 5 bases in the middle. This CDR3 has 13 amino acids. The CDR3, as DNA: TGTGCCAGCAGTTACGGGGAGAACACTGAAGCTTTCTTT. It is translated as CASSYGENTEAFF.